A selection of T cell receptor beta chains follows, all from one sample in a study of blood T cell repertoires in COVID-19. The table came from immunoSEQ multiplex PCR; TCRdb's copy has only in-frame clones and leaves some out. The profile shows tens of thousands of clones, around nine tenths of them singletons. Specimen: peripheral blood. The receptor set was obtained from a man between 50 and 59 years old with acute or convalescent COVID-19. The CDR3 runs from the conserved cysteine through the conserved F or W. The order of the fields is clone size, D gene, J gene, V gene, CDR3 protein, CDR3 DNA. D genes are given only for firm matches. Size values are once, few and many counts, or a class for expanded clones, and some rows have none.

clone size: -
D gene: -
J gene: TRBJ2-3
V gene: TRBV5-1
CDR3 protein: CASSLTNREYTQYF
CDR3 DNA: TGCGCCAGCAGCCTCACAAACAGGGAGTATACGCAGTATTTT

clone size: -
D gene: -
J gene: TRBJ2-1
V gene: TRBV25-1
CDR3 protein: CASSEGGPRYEQFF
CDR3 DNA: TGTGCCAGCAGTGAGGGGGGACCCCGGTACGAGCAGTTCTTC

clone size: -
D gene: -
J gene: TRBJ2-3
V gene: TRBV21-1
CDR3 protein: CASSKGRSDREDTQYF
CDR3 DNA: TGTGCCAGCAGCAAAGGGAGGTCAGATAGGGAAGATACGCAGTATTTT

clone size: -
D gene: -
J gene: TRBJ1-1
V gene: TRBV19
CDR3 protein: CASSIGEALNTEAFF
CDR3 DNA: TGTGCCAGTAGTATAGGAGAGGCGTTGAACACTGAAGCTTTCTTT

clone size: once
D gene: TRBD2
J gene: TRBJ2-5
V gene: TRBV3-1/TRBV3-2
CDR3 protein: CASSQGLAAQETQYF
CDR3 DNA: TGTGCCAGCAGCCAGGGACTAGCGGCACAAGAGACCCAGTACTTC

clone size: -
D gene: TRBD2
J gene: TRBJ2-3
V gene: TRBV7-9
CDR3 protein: CASKAGVNTDTQYF
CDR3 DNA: TGTGCCAGCAAAGCGGGAGTTAACACAGATACGCAGTATTTT

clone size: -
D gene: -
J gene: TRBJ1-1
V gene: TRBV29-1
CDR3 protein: CSVRTGELVAFF
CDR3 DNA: TGCAGCGTTCGGACGGGGGAATTGGTAGCTTTCTTT

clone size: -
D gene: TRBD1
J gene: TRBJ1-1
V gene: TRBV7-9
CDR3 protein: CASSWGQSTEAFF
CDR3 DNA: TGTGCCAGCAGTTGGGGACAGTCAACTGAAGCTTTCTTT

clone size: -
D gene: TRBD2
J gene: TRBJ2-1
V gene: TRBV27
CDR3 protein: CASSASGRGNEQFF
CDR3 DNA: TGTGCCAGCAGTGCTAGCGGGAGAGGCAATGAGCAGTTCTTC

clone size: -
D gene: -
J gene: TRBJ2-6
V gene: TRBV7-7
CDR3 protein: CASSPGNSGANVLTF
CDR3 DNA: TGTGCTAGCAGCCCGGGGAACTCTGGGGCCAACGTCCTGACTTTC

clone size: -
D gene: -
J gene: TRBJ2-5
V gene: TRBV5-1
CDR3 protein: CASSLETSYQETQYF
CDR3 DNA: TGCGCCAGCAGCTTGGAAACTTCGTACCAAGAGACCCAGTACTTC

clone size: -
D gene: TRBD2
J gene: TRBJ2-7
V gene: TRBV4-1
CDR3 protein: CASRLGLAGPYEQYF
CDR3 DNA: TGCGCCTCAAGACTCGGACTAGCGGGCCCATACGAGCAGTACTTC

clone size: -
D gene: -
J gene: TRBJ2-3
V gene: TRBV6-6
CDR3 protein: CASKNPPATDTQYF
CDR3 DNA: TGTGCCAGCAAAAATCCCCCAGCGACAGATACGCAGTATTTT

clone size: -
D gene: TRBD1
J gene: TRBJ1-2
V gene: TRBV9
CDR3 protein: CASSPRTGGPGYTF
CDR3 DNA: TGTGCCAGCAGCCCACGTACAGGGGGGCCTGGCTACACCTTC

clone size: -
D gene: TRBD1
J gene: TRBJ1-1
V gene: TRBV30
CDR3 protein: CAWSVTGWTEAFF
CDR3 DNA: TGTGCCTGGAGTGTGACAGGGTGGACTGAAGCTTTCTTT